The sample holds one count of the clone carrying this T cell receptor (beta chain). What it recognizes is unknown. The data were obtained in a study of breast tumors, draining lymph nodes, adjacent tissues. Whole-study findings and limits: Tumor and nontumor repertoires were significantly more similar in luminal-like than in basal-like breast cancer. The data were judged consistent with most tumor T cells coming from lymph node and expanding in tumor.

Germline CDR1 and CDR2: MNHNY and SVGAGI (reference sequence). The CDR3 runs 19 residues. The ends were cut back, 2 bases at V and 2 bases at J, with 21 bases in the middle. Breast cancer patients provided tissue from their axillary draining lymph nodes. Each CDR3 protein gets one entry after TCRdb re-called the multiplex PCR reads with MiXCR. There are about 270,000 distinct CDR3 sequences in the sample; over 30% occur only once, and more than 0.95% lies in the top ten. The V and J genes are TRBV6-6 and TRBJ2-2; maybe TRBD2 (6 bases). This receptor was identified in a female donor with breast cancer. Some clones in this sample may be carry-over from other donors' samples. Sequences were obtained from axillary lymph node tissue. The CDR3, as DNA: TGTGCCAGCAGTTACACCGGGGACTCCGCCTACGATAACACCGGGGAGCTGTTTTTT. Encoded protein: CASSYTGDSAYDNTGELFF.